This T cell receptor (beta chain) was identified during a study of CD8+CD57+ T cells in acquired aplastic anemia. Trimming left V 8 bases short and J 1 base short, with 10 bases between. Per germline, CDR1 SEHNR and CDR2 FQNEAQ (reference sequence). The CDR3 is made up of 13 amino acids. Genomic DNA was employed as the template in profiling TCR beta VDJ and CDR3. Using its own MiXCR run on the reads, TCRdb lists one record per CDR3 protein. This table has more than 250,000 distinct CDR3 sequences, around 82% appearing once. Selection for sequencing was limited to patients who had shown CD8+CD57+ cell expansion by flow cytometry. With no exception, the patients had severe acquired aplastic anemia. At the time of blood sampling, patients had not yet received any therapy.

Sequencing used sorted CD4+, CD8+, or CD8+CD57+ T cells (not recorded which) from PBMCs. This TCR was sampled from a human donor with aplastic anemia. V usage is TRBV7-9 and J usage is TRBJ2-3; no clear D. In nucleotides, the CDR3 is TGTGCCAGCGGGTACGTGCGCACAGATACGCAGTATTTT. Amino acids: CASGYVRTDTQYF.